The 29 T cell receptor beta chains listed next were all sequenced from one sample in a study of OX40 agonist ivuxolimab in advanced cancers. TCRdb keeps only in-frame clones here, not all; method: immunoSEQ multiplex PCR. The sample carries roughly 77,000 clones, 65% to 85% recorded once. Sequences were derived from CD4+ or CD8+ T cells sorted from blood, sampled in a trial of the OX40 agonist ivuxolimab. The receptors derive from an adult with an advanced solid tumor such as melanoma, head and neck, liver or kidney cancer.

The chain uses TRBV5-1 and TRBJ2-5, with 16 bases matching TRBD2. This CDR3 contains 16 residues. V was pared by 4 bases and J by 5 bases, with 5 bases of the junction left unmatched. Germline lookup yields CDR1 SGHRS and CDR2 YFSETQ. CDR3 in DNA: TGCGCCAGCAGCCGGGGACTAGCGGGGGGGCAGGAGACCCAGTACTTC. This translates into CASSRGLAGGQETQYF.

The rearrangement links TRBV6-6 to TRBJ1-1, with 7 bases lining up with TRBD1. The CDR3 length is 16 residues. The germline CDR1 and CDR2 sequences are MNHNY and SVGAGI (reference sequence). Trimming removed 6 bases from V and 6 bases from J; junction bases left unmatched: 16. CDR3 sequence: CASRDGTARELSEAFF. The CDR3 DNA follows: TGTGCCAGCAGAGACGGGACAGCCCGAGAGCTGTCTGAAGCTTTCTTT.

In this sample, this clone turned up a few times. The CDR3 sequence is CASSQPLARSYNEQFF. The CDR3 DNA follows: TGCGCCAGCAGCCAACCTTTAGCGCGATCCTACAATGAGCAGTTCTTC. The V call is TRBV4-1, the J call TRBJ2-1; D perhaps matches TRBD2 (5 bases). The V and J ends lost 2 bases and 1 base respectively, with 12 bases between them. From germline, CDR1 is MGHRA and CDR2 YSYEKL. This CDR3 is built from 16 residues.

The CDR3 here is CASSQDRGPPSTEAFF. For the CDR3, the DNA is TGCGCCAGCAGCCAAGATCGGGGCCCGCCGAGCACTGAAGCTTTCTTT. The chain has TRBV4-1 and TRBJ1-1, with D tentatively TRBD1 (5 bases). This CDR3 has 16 residues. Germline V gene sequence: CDR1 MGHRA, CDR2 YSYEKL. Trimming cost V 0 bases and J 4 bases, with 15 bases left between them.

The chain recombines TRBV2 with TRBJ1-1; D is undetermined. This CDR3 is 13 amino acids long. V lost 4 bases and J lost 0, with 6 bases in between. Germline CDR1 and CDR2: SNHLY and FYNNEI. The CDR3 bases are TGTGCCAGCAGTGCCTTGTTGAACACTGAAGCTTTCTTT. This gives the protein CASSALLNTEAFF.

The rearrangement joins TRBV29-1 to TRBJ1-2, with a weak D call TRBD1 (5 bases). Per germline, CDR1 SQVTM and CDR2 ANQGSEA. The length of the CDR3 is 13 residues. The chain's CDR3 is CSCTGGSNYGYTF. The DNA of the CDR3 is TGCAGTTGCACGGGGGGTTCCAACTATGGCTACACCTTC.

This clone was seen only once. The chain is built from TRBV10-3 and TRBJ1-6, with TRBD1 as a possible D gene (5 bases). This CDR3 comprises 14 residues. Germline CDR1 ENHRY, CDR2 SYGVKD. The V and J ends lost 10 bases and 3 bases respectively, with 13 bases between them. DNA for the CDR3: TGTGCCAGCAGGGCAGGGTTCTATAATTCACCCCTCCACTTT. Amino acid sequence: CASRAGFYNSPLHF.

This chain uses TRBV5-5 with TRBJ1-2, with no clear D. The CDR3 totals 16 residues. V was pared by 0 bases and J by 3 bases, with 15 bases between. Germline V gene lookup returns CDR1 SGHKS and CDR2 YYEKEE (reference sequence). The CDR3 sequence is CASSLASASGDYGYTF. The CDR3 DNA reads as TGTGCCAGCAGCTTGGCCTCTGCGTCGGGAGACTATGGCTACACCTTC.

The genes are TRBV27 and TRBJ1-1, with TRBD1 matching over 9 bases. The CDR3 is 15 amino acids. Unmatched junction bases numbered 6, after V lost 0 bases and J lost 7 bases. Germline V gene sequence: CDR1 MNHEY, CDR2 SMNVEV (reference sequence). CDR3 DNA sequence: TGTGCCAGCAGTTTATCCGGGACAGGGAGGGTTGAAGCTTTCTTT. It is translated as CASSLSGTGRVEAFF.

V and J are TRBV7-8 and TRBJ1-4; 8 bases are a match to TRBD1. Germline CDR1 SGHVS, CDR2 FQNEAQ. CDR3 length: 16 residues. V was pared by 5 bases and J by 8 bases, with 13 bases of the junction left unmatched. The CDR3 DNA reads as TGTGCCAGCAGCCTAAACGACCGGGACAGGCTCGAAAAACTGTTTTTT. Its protein product is CASSLNDRDRLEKLFF.

This chain uses TRBV11-3 with TRBJ2-7; 8 bases map to TRBD2. V lost 0 bases, J lost 3 bases, and 7 bases stayed unmatched. Germline CDR1 SGHNT, CDR2 YENEEA. This CDR3 has 16 amino acids. CDR3 nucleotides: TGTGCCAGCAGCTTAGACATCCAGCGGGAGCTCTACGAGCAGTACTTC. Residues: CASSLDIQRELYEQYF.

J is TRBJ1-1 and V is TRBV11-3; 7 positions match TRBD1. Germline trimming cut 5 bases from V and 3 bases from J; bases unmatched to any gene: 9. Germline assignment: CDR1 SGHNT and CDR2 YENEEA. The CDR3 runs 15 residues. The CDR3 is CASSRSGQSYTEAFF. In DNA, the CDR3 is TGTGCCAGCAGCCGCTCGGGACAGTCCTACACTGAAGCTTTCTTT.

The gene calls are TRBV5-1 and TRBJ1-6, with TRBD1 identical over 9 bases. CDR1 and CDR2 (germline): SGHRS, YFSETQ. V lost 0 bases, J lost 10 bases, and 5 bases stayed unmatched. The CDR3 loop spans 15 amino acids. As DNA, the CDR3 is TGCGCCAGCAGCTTGGAGGACAGGGGTTGGTCACCCCTCCACTTT. Translated: CASSLEDRGWSPLHF. Full variable domain (rest looked up from reference TRBV5-1 and TRBJ1-6): KAGVTQTPRYLIKTRGQQVTLSCSPISGHRSVSWYQQTPGQGLQFLFEYFSETQRNKGNFPGRFSGRQFSNSRSEMNVSTLELGDSALYLCASSLEDRGWSPLHFGNGTRLTVT.

The DNA for the CDR3 is TGCAGCGTTGTGACAGGGGGCTATGGCTACACCTTC. The encoded protein is CSVVTGGYGYTF. The chain recombines TRBV29-1 with TRBJ1-2; 9 bases match TRBD1. This CDR3 spans 12 amino acids. CDR1 SQVTM and CDR2 ANQGSEA come from the germline V gene. V trimming: 4 bases; J trimming: 4 bases; junction bases outside the gene matches: 1. Full variable domain (remainder filled in from reference TRBV29-1 and TRBJ1-2): SAVISQKPSRDICQRGTSLTIQCQVDSQVTMMFWYRQQPGQSLTLIATANQGSEATYESGFVIDKFPISRPNLTFSTLTVSNMSPEDSSIYLCSVVTGGYGYTFGSGTRLTVV.

This clone was picked up one time. The rearrangement joins TRBV12-5 to TRBJ1-2; D possibly corresponds to TRBD1 (5 bases). The CDR3 spans 15 residues. CDR1 LGHNT and CDR2 FRNRAP come from the germline V gene. The V end lost 2 bases, the J end lost 8 bases, and 18 bases lay between the germline ends. CDR3 nucleotide sequence: TGTGCTAGTGGTTTGACCCGGACACGACCTTGGGGCTACACCTTC. It specifies CASGLTRTRPWGYTF.

The rearrangement links TRBV11-3 to TRBJ2-1, with a tentative D call TRBD1 (6 bases). This CDR3 comprises 13 residues. Trimming shortened V by 4 bases and J by 8 bases, and 12 bases separated the two germline ends. Germline CDR1 and CDR2: SGHNT and YENEEA. Written as DNA, the CDR3 is TGTGCCAGCAGCTACCTACAGGGTTATGAGCAGTTCTTC. Translating it yields CASSYLQGYEQFF. The variable domain in full, completed from reference TRBV11-3 and TRBJ2-1, reads EAGVVQSPRYKIIEKKQPVAFWCNPISGHNTLYWYLQNLGQGPELLIRYENEEAVDDSQLPKDRFSAERLKGVDSTLKIQPAELGDSAVYLCASSYLQGYEQFFGPGTRLTVL.

The chain uses TRBV14 and TRBJ2-3, with TRBD2 matching 7 bases. After removal of 2 bases from V and 10 bases from J, the junction contained 3 bases not matched to a gene. CDR1 is SGHDN, CDR2 FVKESK, per germline. The CDR3 length is 12 residues. The CDR3 loop reads CASSQRAGAQYF. CDR3 nucleotide sequence: TGTGCCAGCAGCCAAAGGGCGGGAGCGCAGTATTTT. The entire variable domain, with the rest obtained from reference TRBV14 and TRBJ2-3, is as follows: EAGVTQFPSHSVIEKGQTVTLRCDPISGHDNLYWYRRVMGKEIKFLLHFVKESKQDESGMPNNRFLAERTGGTYSTLKVQPAELEDSGVYFCASSQRAGAQYFGPGTRLTVL.

The V gene is TRBV2, the J gene TRBJ2-1, with D uncertain. Germline CDR1 is SNHLY and CDR2 is FYNNEI. The CDR3 totals 13 residues. Trimming removed 4 bases from V and 4 bases from J, with 8 bases in between. DNA for the CDR3: TGTGCCAGCAGTGCCGACCTTTACAATGAGCAGTTCTTC. This gives the protein CASSADLYNEQFF. Full variable domain (missing parts from reference TRBV2 and TRBJ2-1): EPEVTQTPSHQVTQMGQEVILRCVPISNHLYFYWYRQILGQKVEFLVSFYNNEISEKSEIFDDQFSVERPDGSNFTLKIRSTKLEDSAMYFCASSADLYNEQFFGPGTRLTVL.

V is TRBV19 and J is TRBJ2-1; 8 bases line up with TRBD2. The CDR3 is made up of 15 amino acids. The V gene's germline CDR1 is LNHDA and CDR2 SQIVND (reference sequence). After removal of 6 bases from V and 6 bases from J, the junction contained 10 bases not matched to a gene. The CDR3 reads CASSKNPGTSNEQFF. For the CDR3, the DNA is TGTGCCAGTAGCAAGAACCCCGGGACTAGCAATGAGCAGTTCTTC.

The rearrangement uses TRBV25-1 and TRBJ2-7, with D perhaps matching TRBD2 (8 bases). The CDR3 runs to 15 residues. Germline lookup yields CDR1 MGHDK and CDR2 SYGVNS. V was trimmed by 2 bases and J by 5 bases, leaving 16 bases between them. In DNA form, the CDR3 reads TGTGCCAGCAGTGAACTCGGGAGGGGGCTAGACGAGCAGTACTTC. Its protein is CASSELGRGLDEQYF.

The chain carries TRBV7-9 and TRBJ2-6; D is unclear. CDR1 and CDR2 from the germline V gene are SEHNR and FQNEAQ (reference sequence). Trimming stripped 2 bases from V and 6 bases from J, with 14 bases between. The CDR3 totals 16 residues. This chain's CDR3 is CASSLNLGALANVLTF. CDR3 sequence (DNA): TGTGCCAGCAGCTTAAATCTAGGCGCTTTGGCCAACGTCCTGACTTTC.

This chain joins TRBV11-2 and TRBJ2-1; 12 positions match TRBD2. CDR3 length: 17 amino acids. The germline CDR1 and CDR2 sequences are SGHAT and FQNNGV. With 4 bases clipped from V and 4 bases from J, the junction kept 8 bases outside the gene matches. The CDR3 loop is CASSSKGLAGFYNEQFF. CDR3 nucleotide sequence: TGTGCCAGCAGCTCAAAAGGACTAGCGGGGTTTTACAATGAGCAGTTCTTC.

A single count supports this clone. The chain combines TRBV7-2 with TRBJ2-7; D tentatively reads TRBD1 or TRBD2 (6 bases each). Trimming cost V 5 bases and J 6 bases, with 20 bases left between them. This CDR3 contains 15 residues. The germline V gene encodes CDR1 SGHTA and CDR2 FQGNSA. The CDR3 region is CASSRLGGLRSEQYF. The CDR3 nucleotides are TGTGCCAGCAGCCGTCTGGGGGGCCTACGTAGCGAGCAGTACTTC.

V usage is TRBV6-5 and J usage is TRBJ1-4; D gene unclear. Trimming left V 5 bases short and J 6 bases short, with 10 bases between. Germline assignment: CDR1 MNHEY and CDR2 SVGAGI. This CDR3 is 13 amino acids long. The chain's CDR3 is CASSEGSHEKLFF. DNA for the CDR3: TGTGCCAGCAGTGAAGGCAGTCATGAAAAACTGTTTTTT.

This chain links TRBV6-1 with TRBJ1-5, with TRBD1 as a possible D gene (6 bases). Germline-derived CDR1 and CDR2 are MNHNS and SASEGT. V dropped 7 bases and J dropped 6 bases, with 16 bases sitting between them. The CDR3 covers 14 residues. The CDR3 spells CASNTAGAGQPQHF. Written as DNA, the CDR3 is TGTGCCAGCAACACGGCAGGGGCTGGTCAGCCCCAGCATTTT.

V and J are TRBV2 and TRBJ2-7; D gene unclear. From germline, CDR1 is SNHLY and CDR2 FYNNEI. The CDR3 is 15 amino acids. V lost 0 bases and J 2 bases, leaving 11 bases between the germline ends. DNA of the CDR3: TGTGCCAGCAGTGAAGCGGTGGATAATGCCTACGAGCAGTACTTC. Its translation is CASSEAVDNAYEQYF.

The gene calls are TRBV7-9 and TRBJ2-7, with D maybe TRBD2 (5 bases). Germline V gene data show CDR1 as SEHNR and CDR2 as FQNEAQ (reference sequence). V shed 5 bases and J shed 1 base, with 9 bases lying between them. The CDR3 contains 13 residues. This CDR3 is CASSRDESYEQYF. The CDR3 DNA follows: TGTGCCAGCAGCCGGGATGAATCCTACGAGCAGTACTTC.

The chain uses TRBV29-1 and TRBJ2-1, with D perhaps assigned TRBD1 or TRBD2 (5 bases each). This CDR3 comprises 15 residues. Germline V gene lookup returns CDR1 SQVTM and CDR2 ANQGSEA. Trimming left V 6 bases short and J 7 bases short, with 22 bases between. This chain's CDR3 is CSVGGHWTGGNEQFF. For the CDR3, the DNA is TGCAGCGTCGGCGGACATTGGACCGGAGGTAATGAGCAGTTCTTC.

The table lists this clone with a count of one. The V gene is TRBV10-3, the J gene TRBJ1-2, with 9 bases lining up with TRBD1. V trimming: 10 bases; J trimming: 8 bases; junction bases outside the gene matches: 8. The CDR3 runs 12 residues. Germline loops: CDR1 ENHRY, CDR2 SYGVKD. CDR3 protein: CATQQGAGGYTF. In DNA, the CDR3 is TGTGCCACCCAACAGGGGGCGGGAGGCTACACCTTC.